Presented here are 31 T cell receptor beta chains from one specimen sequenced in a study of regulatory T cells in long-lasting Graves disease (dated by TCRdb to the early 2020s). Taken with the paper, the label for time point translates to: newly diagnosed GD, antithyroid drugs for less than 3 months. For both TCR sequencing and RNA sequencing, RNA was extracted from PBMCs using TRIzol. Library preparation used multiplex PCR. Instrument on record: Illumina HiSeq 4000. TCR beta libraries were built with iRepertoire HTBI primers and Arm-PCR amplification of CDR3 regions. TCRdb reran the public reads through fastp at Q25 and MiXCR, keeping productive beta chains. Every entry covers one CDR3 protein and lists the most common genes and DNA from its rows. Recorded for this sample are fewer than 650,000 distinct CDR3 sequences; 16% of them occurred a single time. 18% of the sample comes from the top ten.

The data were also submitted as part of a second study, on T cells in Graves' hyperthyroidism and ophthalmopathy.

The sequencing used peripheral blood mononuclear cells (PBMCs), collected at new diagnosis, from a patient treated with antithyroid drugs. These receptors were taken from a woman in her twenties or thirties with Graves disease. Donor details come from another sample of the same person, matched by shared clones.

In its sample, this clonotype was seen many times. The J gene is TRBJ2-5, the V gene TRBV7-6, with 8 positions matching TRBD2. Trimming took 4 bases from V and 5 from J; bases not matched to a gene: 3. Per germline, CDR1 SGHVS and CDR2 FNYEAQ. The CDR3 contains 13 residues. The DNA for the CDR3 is TGTGCCAGCAGCTCGGCGGGAGGCGAGACCCAGTACTTC. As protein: CASSSAGGETQYF. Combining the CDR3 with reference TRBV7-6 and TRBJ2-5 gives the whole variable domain GAGVSQSPRYKVTKRGQDVALRCDPISGHVSLYWYRQALGQGPEFLTYFNYEAQQDKSGLPNDRFSAERPEGSISTLTIQRTEQRDSAMYRCASSSAGGETQYFGPGTRLLVL.

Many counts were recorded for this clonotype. CDR3 in amino acids: CASSSQGLARSREQYF. In DNA, the CDR3 is TGTGCCAGCAGCTCCCAAGGACTAGCTCGTTCAAGGGAGCAGTACTTC. The rearrangement joins TRBV7-9 to TRBJ2-7, with 8 positions matching TRBD2. Germline CDR1 is SEHNR and CDR2 is FQNEAQ (reference sequence). The CDR3 totals 16 residues. J was trimmed by 7 bases and V by 4 bases; bases with no gene match: 15.

The CDR3 DNA reads as TGTGCCAGCAGCCAAGATAGAGGGTCGCAATACAATGAGCAGTTCTTC. Translated, it gives CASSQDRGSQYNEQFF. The rearrangement uses TRBV3-1 and TRBJ2-1; possibly TRBD2 for D (5 bases). The CDR3 has 16 amino acids. CDR1 is LGHDT, CDR2 YNNKEL, per germline (reference sequence). With 0 bases removed from V and 4 bases from J, the gap between germline ends came to 13 bases.

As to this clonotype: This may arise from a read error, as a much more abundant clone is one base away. CDR3 sequence (DNA): TGCGCCAGCAGCTGGGAGACGGGCCCCGAGCAGTTCTTC. Its translation: CASSWETGPEQFF. The chain combines TRBV5-1 with TRBJ2-1; D is perhaps TRBD2 (5 bases). Per germline, CDR1 SGHRS and CDR2 YFSETQ. This CDR3 comprises 13 residues. V dropped 3 bases and J dropped 10 bases, with 14 bases sitting between them.

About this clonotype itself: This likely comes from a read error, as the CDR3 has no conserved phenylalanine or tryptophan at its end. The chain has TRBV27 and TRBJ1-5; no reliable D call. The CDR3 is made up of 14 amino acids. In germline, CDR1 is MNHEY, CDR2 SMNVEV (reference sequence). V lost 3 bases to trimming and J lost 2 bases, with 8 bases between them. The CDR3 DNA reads TGTGCCAGCAGTTTTGCGGGCGGCAATCAGCCCCAGCATCTT. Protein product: CASSFAGGNQPQHL.

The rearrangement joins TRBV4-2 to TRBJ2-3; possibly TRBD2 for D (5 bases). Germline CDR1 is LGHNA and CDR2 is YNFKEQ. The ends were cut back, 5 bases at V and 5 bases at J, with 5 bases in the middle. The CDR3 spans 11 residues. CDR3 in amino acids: CASSGRDTQYF. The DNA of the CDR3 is TGTGCCAGCAGCGGGAGAGATACGCAGTATTTT.

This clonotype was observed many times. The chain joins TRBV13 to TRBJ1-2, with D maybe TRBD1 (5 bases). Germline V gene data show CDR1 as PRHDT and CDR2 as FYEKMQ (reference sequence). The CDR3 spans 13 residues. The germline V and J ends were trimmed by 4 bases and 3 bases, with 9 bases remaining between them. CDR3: CASSSGRYYGYTF. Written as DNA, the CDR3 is TGTGCCAGCAGCTCGGGACGGTACTATGGCTACACCTTC.

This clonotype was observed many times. CDR3 residues: CASSYDPGLPSYEQYF. The CDR3 DNA sequence: TGTGCCAGCAGTTACGACCCCGGACTCCCTTCCTACGAGCAGTACTTC. This chain links TRBV6-5 with TRBJ2-7; tentative D call: TRBD2 (5 bases). V was shortened by 2 bases and J by 1 base, with 15 bases between the two germline ends. Germline CDR1 MNHEY, CDR2 SVGAGI. The CDR3 loop spans 16 amino acids.

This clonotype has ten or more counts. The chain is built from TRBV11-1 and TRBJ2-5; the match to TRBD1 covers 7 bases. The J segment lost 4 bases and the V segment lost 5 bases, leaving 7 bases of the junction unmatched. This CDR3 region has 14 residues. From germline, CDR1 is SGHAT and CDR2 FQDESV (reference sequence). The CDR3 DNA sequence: TGTGCCAGCAGCGATGACAGGGCTCGAGAGACCCAGTACTTC. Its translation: CASSDDRARETQYF.

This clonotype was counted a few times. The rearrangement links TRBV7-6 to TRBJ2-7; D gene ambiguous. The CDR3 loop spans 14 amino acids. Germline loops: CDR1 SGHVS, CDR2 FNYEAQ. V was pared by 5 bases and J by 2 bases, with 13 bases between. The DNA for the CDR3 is TGTGCCAGCAGCCCCTCGATAGGGACCTACGAGCAGTACTTC. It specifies CASSPSIGTYEQYF.

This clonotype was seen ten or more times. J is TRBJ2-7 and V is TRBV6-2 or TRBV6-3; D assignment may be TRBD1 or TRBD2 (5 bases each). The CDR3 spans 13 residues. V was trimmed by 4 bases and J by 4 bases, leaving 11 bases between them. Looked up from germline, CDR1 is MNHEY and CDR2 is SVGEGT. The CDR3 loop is CASSWGTAYEQYF. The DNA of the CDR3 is TGTGCCAGCAGTTGGGGGACGGCTTACGAGCAGTACTTC.

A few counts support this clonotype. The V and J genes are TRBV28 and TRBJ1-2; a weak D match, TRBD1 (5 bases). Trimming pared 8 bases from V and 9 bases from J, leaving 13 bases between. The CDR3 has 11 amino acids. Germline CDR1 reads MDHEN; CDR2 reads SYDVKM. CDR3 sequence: CASLAGSRYTF. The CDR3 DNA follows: TGTGCCAGCCTCGCAGGGAGTCGCTACACCTTC.

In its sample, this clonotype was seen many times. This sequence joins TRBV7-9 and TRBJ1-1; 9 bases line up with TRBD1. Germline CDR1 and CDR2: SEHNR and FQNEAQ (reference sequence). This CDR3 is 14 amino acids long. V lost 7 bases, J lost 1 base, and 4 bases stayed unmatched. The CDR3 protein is CASTNRGQNTEAFF. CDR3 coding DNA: TGTGCCAGCACCAACAGGGGGCAGAACACTGAAGCTTTCTTT. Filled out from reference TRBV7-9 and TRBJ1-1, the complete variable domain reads DTGVSQNPRHKITKRGQNVTFRCDPISEHNRLYWYRQTLGQGPEFLTYFQNEAQLEKSRLLSDRFSAERPKGSFSTLEIQRTEQGDSAMYLCASTNRGQNTEAFFGQGTRLTVV.

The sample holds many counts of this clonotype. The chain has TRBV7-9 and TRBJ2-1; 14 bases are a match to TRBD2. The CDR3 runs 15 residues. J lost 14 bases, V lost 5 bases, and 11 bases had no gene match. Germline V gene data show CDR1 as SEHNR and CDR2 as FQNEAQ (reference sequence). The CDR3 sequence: CASSRTGTSGSREFF. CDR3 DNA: TGTGCCAGCAGCCGGACCGGGACTAGCGGGAGTAGGGAGTTCTTC. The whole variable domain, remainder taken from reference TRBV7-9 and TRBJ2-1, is DTGVSQNPRHKITKRGQNVTFRCDPISEHNRLYWYRQTLGQGPEFLTYFQNEAQLEKSRLLSDRFSAERPKGSFSTLEIQRTEQGDSAMYLCASSRTGTSGSREFFGPGTRLTVL.

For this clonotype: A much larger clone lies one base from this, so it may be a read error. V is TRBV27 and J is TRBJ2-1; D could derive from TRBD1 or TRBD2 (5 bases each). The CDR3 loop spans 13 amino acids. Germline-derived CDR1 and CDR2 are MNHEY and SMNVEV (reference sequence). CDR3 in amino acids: CASSPLGTFEQSF. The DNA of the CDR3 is TGTGCCAGCAGTCCCCTAGGGACGTTTGAGCAGTCCTTC.

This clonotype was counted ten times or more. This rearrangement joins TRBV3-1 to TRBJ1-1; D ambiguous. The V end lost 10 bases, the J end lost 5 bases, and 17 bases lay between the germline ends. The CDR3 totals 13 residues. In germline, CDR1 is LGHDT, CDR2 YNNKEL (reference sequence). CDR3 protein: CATGRESNTEAFF. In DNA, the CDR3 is TGTGCCACCGGTAGGGAGTCGAATACTGAAGCTTTCTTT.

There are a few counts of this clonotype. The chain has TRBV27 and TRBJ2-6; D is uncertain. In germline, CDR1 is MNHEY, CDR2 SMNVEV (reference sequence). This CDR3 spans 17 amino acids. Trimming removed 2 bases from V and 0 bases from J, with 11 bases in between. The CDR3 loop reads CASSLIGLGSGANVLTF. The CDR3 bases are TGTGCCAGCAGTTTAATCGGATTGGGCTCTGGGGCCAACGTCCTGACTTTC. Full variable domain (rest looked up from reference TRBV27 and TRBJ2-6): EAQVTQNPRYLITVTGKKLTVTCSQNMNHEYMSWYRQDPGLGLRQIYYSMNVEVTDKGDVPEGYKVSRKEKRNFPLILESPSPNQTSLYFCASSLIGLGSGANVLTFGAGSRLTVL.

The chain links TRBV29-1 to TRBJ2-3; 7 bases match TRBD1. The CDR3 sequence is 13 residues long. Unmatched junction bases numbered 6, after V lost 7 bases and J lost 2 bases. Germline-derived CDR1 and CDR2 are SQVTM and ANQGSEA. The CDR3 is CSARQGYTDTQYF. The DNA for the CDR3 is TGCAGCGCCCGACAGGGTTACACAGATACGCAGTATTTT.

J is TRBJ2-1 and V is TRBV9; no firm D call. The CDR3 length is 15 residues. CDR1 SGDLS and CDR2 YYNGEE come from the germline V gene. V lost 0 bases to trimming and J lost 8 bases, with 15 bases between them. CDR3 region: CASSVARDRRHEQFF. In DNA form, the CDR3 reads TGTGCCAGCAGCGTAGCAAGGGATAGGCGCCATGAGCAGTTCTTC.

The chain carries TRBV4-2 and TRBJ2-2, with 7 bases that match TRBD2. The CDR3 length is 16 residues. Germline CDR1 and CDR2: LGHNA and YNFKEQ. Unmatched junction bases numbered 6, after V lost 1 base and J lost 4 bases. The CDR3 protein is CASSQVSGGTTGELFF. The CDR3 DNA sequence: TGTGCCAGCAGCCAAGTCTCGGGAGGTACCACCGGGGAGCTGTTTTTT.

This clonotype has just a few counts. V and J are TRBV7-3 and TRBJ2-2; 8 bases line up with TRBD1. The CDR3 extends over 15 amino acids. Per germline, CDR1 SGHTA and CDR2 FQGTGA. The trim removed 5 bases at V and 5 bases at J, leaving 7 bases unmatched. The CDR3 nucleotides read TGTGCCAGCAGCACACAGGGGGGATCTACCGGGGAGCTGTTTTTT. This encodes CASSTQGGSTGELFF. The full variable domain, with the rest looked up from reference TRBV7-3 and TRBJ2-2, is GAGVSQTPSNKVTEKGKYVELRCDPISGHTALYWYRQSLGQGPEFLIYFQGTGAADDSGLPNDRFFAVRPEGSVSTLKIQRTERGDSAVYLCASSTQGGSTGELFFGEGSRLTVL.

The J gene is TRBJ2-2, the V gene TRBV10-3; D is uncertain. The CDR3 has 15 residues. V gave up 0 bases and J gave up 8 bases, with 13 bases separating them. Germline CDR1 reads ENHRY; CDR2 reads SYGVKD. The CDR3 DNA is TGTGCCATCAGTGAGTCGATCTCTGGTATAGGGGAGCTGTTTTTT. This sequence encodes CAISESISGIGELFF.

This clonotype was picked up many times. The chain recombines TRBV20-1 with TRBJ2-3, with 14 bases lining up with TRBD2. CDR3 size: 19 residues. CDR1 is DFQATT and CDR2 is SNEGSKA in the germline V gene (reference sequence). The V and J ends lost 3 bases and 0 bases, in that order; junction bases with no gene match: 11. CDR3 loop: CSASIPGLAGGDSTDTQYF. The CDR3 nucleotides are TGCAGTGCTAGCATCCCTGGACTAGCGGGAGGAGATAGCACAGATACGCAGTATTTT.

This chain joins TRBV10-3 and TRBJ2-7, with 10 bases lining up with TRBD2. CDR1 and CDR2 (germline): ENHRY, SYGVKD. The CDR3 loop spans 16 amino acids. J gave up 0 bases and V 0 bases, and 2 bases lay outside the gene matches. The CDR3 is CAISESGLAASYEQYF. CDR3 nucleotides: TGTGCCATCAGTGAGTCCGGACTAGCGGCCTCCTACGAGCAGTACTTC.

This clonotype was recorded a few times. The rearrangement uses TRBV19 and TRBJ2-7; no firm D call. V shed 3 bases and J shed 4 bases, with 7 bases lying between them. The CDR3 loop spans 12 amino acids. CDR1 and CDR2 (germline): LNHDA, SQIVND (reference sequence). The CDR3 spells CASSMDAYEQYF. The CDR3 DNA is TGTGCCAGTAGTATGGATGCTTACGAGCAGTACTTC.

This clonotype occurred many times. In DNA, the CDR3 is TGTGCCAGCAGTTTAAACTACGAGCAGTTCTTC. It specifies CASSLNYEQFF. The V call is TRBV28, the J call TRBJ2-1; no definite D call. Germline V gene lookup returns CDR1 MDHEN and CDR2 SYDVKM. The ends were cut back, 2 bases at V and 10 bases at J, with 6 bases in the middle. The CDR3 extends over 11 amino acids.

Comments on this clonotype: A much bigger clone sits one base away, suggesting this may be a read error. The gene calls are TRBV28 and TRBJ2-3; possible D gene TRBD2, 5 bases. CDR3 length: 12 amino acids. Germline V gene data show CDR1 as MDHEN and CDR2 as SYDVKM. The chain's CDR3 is CTIGKTPDTQYF. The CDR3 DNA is TGTACCATCGGGAAAACCCCGGATACGCAGTATTTT.

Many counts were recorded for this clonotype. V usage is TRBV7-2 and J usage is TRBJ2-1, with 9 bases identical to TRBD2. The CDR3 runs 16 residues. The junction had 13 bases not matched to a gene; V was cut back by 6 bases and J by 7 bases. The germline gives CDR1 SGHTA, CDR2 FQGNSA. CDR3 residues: CASSWGAASGKNEQFF. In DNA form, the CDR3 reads TGTGCCAGCAGTTGGGGCGCGGCTAGCGGGAAGAATGAGCAGTTCTTC.

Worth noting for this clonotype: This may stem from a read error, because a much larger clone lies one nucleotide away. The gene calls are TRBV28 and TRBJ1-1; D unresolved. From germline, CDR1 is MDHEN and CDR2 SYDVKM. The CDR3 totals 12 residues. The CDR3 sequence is CAGRPGYTEAFF. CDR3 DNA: TGTGCCGGCAGGCCCGGTTACACTGAAGCTTTCTTT.

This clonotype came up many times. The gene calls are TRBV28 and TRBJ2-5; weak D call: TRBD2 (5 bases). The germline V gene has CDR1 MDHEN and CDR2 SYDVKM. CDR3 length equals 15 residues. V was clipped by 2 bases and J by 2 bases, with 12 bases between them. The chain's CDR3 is CASSLAEGRQETQYF. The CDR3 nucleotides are TGTGCCAGCAGTTTAGCAGAGGGCAGGCAAGAGACCCAGTACTTC.

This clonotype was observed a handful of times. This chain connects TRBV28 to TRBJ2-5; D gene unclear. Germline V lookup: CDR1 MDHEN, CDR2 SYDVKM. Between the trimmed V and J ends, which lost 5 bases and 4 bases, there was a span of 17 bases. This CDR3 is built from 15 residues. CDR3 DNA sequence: TGTGCCAGCAGTATACTACCCGCCGGCAGAGAGACCCAGTACTTC. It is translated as CASSILPAGRETQYF.